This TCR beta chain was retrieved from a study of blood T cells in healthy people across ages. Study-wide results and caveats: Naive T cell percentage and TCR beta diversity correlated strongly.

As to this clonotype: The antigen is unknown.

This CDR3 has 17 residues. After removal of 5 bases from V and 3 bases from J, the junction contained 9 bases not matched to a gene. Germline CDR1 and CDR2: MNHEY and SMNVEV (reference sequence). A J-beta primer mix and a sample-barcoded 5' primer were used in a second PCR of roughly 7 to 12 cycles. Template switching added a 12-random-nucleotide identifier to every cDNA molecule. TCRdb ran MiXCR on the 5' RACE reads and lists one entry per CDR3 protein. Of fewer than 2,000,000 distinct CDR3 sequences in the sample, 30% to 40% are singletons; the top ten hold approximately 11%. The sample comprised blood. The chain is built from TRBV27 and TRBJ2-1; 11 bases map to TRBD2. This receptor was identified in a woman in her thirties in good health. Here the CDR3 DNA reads TGTGCCAGCAGTAGAGGCACCGGGACTAGCGGCTACAATGAGCAGTTCTTC. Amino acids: CASSRGTGTSGYNEQFF.